The T cell receptor beta chain under discussion was sequenced for a study of human T cells and chemical hapten exposure. Background on the study: Recorded diagnoses among the mostly female patients were alopecia areata, totalis or universalis.

Original processing notes: Counting gave a median of about 89,000 TCRs per sample, with values ranging from 23,224 to 690,600. TCRdb passed the RACE reads through MiXCR, listing each CDR3 protein once. What appears here as the V and J calls and clone size reflects TCRdb's work, not the paper's. The sample carries around 190,000 distinct CDR3 sequences, more than 20% recorded once. Time point specified: patch test 1, 2 weeks after DPC sensitization. Treatment noted: therapeutic diphenylcyclopropenone sensitization with weekly scalp DPC. The germline gives CDR1 MNHEY, CDR2 SMNVEV (reference sequence). V was pared by 5 bases and J by 5 bases, with 10 bases between. The CDR3 loop spans 14 amino acids. Comments on this clonotype: Its matching antigen is unknown.

Points from the study as a whole: Alopecia in all donors means immunity may differ from healthy individuals.

The TCR was taken from a woman aged 45-65 years with alopecia areata. Some clones in this sample may be carry-over from other donors' samples. The chain has TRBV27 and TRBJ2-6, with D possibly TRBD1 on 5 matching bases. The sample consisted of whole blood, taken in connection with sensitization to the hapten diphenylcyclopropenone (DPC). The CDR3 reads CASSTLDRANVLTF. The CDR3, as DNA: TGTGCCAGCAGTACTCTGGACAGGGCCAACGTCCTGACTTTC.